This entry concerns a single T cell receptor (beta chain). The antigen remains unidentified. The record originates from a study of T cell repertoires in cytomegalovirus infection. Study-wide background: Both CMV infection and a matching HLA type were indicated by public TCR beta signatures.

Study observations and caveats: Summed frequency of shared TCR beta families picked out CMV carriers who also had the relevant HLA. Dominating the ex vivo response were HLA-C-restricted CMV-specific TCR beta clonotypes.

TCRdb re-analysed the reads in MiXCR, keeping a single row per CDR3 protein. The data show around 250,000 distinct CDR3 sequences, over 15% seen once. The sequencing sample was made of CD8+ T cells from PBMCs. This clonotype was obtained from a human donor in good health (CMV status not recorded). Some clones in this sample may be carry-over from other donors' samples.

The CDR3 loop reads CASSIPLDAPNEQFF. As DNA, the CDR3 is TGTGCCAGCAGTATCCCGCTGGACGCCCCCAATGAGCAGTTCTTC. The rearrangement uses TRBV6-2 or TRBV6-3 and TRBJ2-1; no reliable D call. The CDR3 is made up of 15 amino acids. V was clipped by 5 bases and J by 6 bases, with 17 bases between them. The V gene's germline CDR1 is MNHEY and CDR2 SVGEGT.